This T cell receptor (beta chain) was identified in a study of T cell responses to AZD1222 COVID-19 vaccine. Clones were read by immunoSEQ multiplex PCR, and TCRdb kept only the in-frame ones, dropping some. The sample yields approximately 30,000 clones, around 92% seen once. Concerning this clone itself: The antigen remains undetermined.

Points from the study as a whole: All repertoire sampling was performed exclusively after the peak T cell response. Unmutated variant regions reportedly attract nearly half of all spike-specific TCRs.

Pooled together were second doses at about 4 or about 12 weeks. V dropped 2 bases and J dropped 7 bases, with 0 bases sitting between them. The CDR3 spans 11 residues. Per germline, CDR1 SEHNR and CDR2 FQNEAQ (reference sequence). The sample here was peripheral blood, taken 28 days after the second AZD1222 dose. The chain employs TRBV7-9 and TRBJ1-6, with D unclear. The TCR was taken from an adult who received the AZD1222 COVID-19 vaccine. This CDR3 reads CASSLNSPLHF. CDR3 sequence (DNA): TGTGCCAGCAGCTTAAATTCACCCCTCCACTTT.